The present T cell receptor beta chain was sequenced within a study of OX40 agonist ivuxolimab in advanced cancers. Study summary: Age averaged about 60 years (range roughly 23 to 79), and around 78% were male.

Of note for this clone: Its target is unknown.

CDR1 and CDR2 from the germline V gene are MGHRA and YSYEKL. This CDR3 has 18 residues. After removal of 2 bases from V and 3 bases from J, the junction contained 9 bases not matched to a gene. Here immunoSEQ multiplex PCR was the method, and the copy in TCRdb shows in-frame clones only, minus some. The sample lists roughly 89,000 clones, more than 70% occurring once. Regarding the study as a whole: Partial responders receiving 0.1-3.0 mg/kg showed among the lowest clonal expansion.

The sequences come from CD4+ or CD8+ T cells sorted from blood, collected in a trial of the OX40 agonist ivuxolimab. V usage is TRBV4-1 and J usage is TRBJ2-1; 11 nucleotides align to TRBD2. This clonotype was obtained from an adult with an advanced solid tumor such as melanoma, head and neck, liver or kidney cancer. The CDR3 nucleotides read TGCGCCAGCAGCCAACCAGGACCCGGGACTAGCGGCTACAATGAGCAGTTCTTC. It translates to CASSQPGPGTSGYNEQFF.